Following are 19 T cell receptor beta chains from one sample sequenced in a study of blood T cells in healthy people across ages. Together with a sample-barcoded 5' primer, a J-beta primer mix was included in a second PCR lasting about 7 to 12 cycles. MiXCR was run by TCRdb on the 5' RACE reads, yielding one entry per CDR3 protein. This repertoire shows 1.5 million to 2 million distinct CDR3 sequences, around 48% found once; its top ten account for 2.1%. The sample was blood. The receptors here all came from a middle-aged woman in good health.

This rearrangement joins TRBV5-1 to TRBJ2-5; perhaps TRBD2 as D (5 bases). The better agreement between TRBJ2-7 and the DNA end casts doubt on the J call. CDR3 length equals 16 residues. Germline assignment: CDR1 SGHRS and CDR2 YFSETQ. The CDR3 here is CASSLARGWAGDEQYF. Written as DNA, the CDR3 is TGCGCCAGCAGCTTGGCCCGGGGATGGGCCGGGGACGAGCAGTACTTC.

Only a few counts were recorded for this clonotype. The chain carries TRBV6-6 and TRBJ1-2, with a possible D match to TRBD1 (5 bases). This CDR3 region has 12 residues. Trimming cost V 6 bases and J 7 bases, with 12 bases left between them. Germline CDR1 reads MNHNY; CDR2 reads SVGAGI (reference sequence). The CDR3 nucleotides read TGTGCCAGCAGCGACAGTTCTCTTGGCTACACCTTC. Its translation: CASSDSSLGYTF.

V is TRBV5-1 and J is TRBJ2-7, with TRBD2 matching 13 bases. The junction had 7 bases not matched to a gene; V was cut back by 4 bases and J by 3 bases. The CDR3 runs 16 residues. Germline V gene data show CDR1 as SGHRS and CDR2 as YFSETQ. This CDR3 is CASSTHGTSGDYEQYF. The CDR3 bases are TGCGCCAGCAGCACCCACGGGACTAGCGGGGACTACGAGCAGTACTTC.

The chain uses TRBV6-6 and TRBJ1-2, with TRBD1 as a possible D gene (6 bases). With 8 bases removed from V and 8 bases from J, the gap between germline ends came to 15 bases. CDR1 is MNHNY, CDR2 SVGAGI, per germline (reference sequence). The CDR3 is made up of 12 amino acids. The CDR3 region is CASLRDIIGYTF. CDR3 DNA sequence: TGTGCCAGCCTCCGGGACATAATAGGCTACACCTTC.

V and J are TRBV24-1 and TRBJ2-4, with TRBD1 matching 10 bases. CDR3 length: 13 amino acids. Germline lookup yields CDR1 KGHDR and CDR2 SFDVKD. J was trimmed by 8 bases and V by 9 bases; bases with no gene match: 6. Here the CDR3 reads CATGTGDLHIQYF. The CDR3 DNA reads TGTGCCACCGGGACAGGGGATTTGCACATTCAGTACTTC.

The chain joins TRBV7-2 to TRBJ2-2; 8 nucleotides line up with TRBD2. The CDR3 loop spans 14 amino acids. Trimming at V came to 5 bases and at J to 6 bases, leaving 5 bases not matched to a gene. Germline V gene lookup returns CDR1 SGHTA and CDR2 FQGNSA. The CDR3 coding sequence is TGTGCCAGCAGCACCCGGGGGGGCGCCGGGGAGCTGTTTTTT. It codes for CASSTRGGAGELFF.

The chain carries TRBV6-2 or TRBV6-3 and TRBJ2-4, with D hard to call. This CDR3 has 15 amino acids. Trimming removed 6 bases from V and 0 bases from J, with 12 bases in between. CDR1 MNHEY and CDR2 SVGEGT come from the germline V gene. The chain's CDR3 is CASSPMGLAKNIQYF. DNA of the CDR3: TGTGCCAGCAGCCCTATGGGTCTAGCCAAAAACATTCAGTACTTC.

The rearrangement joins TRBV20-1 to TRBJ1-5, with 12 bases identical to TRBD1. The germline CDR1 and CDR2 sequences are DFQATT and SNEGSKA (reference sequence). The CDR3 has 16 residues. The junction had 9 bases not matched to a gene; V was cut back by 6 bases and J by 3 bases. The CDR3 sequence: CSAGTRDRGPNQPQHF. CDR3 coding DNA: TGCAGTGCAGGGACACGGGACAGGGGGCCCAATCAGCCCCAGCATTTT.

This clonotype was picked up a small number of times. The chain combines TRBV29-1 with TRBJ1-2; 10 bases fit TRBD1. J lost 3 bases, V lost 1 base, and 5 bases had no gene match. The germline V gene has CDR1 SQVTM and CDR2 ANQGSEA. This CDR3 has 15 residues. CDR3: CSVEGAGTGDYGYTF. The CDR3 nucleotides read TGCAGCGTTGAAGGAGCCGGGACAGGGGACTATGGCTACACCTTC.

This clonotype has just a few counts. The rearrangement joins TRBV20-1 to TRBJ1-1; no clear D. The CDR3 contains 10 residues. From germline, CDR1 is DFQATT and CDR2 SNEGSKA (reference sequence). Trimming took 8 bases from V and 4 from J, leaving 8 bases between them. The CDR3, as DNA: TGCAGTCGGTCGGCCACTGAAGCTTTCTTT. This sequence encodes CSRSATEAFF.

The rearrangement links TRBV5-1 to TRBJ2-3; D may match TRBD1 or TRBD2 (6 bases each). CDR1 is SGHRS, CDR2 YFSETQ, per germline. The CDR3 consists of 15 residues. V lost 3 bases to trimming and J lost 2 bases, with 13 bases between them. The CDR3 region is CASSWGRGPTDTQYF. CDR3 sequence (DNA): TGCGCCAGCAGCTGGGGCCGGGGGCCCACAGATACGCAGTATTTT.

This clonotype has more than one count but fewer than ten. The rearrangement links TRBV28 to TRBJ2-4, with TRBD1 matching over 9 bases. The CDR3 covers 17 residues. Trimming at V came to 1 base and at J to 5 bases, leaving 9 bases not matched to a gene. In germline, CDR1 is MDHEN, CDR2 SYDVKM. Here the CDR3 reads CASSLSIPGQGENIQYF. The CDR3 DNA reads TGTGCCAGCAGTTTATCCATCCCGGGACAGGGAGAAAACATTCAGTACTTC.

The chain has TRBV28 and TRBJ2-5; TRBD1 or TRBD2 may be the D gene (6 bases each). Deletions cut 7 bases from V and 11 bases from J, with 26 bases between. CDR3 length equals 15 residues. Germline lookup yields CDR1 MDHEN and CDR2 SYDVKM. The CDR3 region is CASTQGGKQGNEQYF. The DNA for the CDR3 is TGTGCCAGCACCCAGGGAGGTAAACAGGGTAATGAGCAGTACTTC. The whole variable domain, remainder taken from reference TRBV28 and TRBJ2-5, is DVKVTQSSRYLVKRTGEKVFLECVQDMDHENMFWYRQDPGLGLRLIYFSYDVKMKEKGDIPEGYSVSREKKERFSLILESASTNQTSMYLCASTQGGKQGNEQYFGPGTRLLVL.

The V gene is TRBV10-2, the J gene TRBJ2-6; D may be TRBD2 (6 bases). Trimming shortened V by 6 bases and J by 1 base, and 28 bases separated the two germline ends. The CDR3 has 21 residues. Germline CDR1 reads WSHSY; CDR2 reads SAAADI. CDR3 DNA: TGCGCCAGCAGAGGGAGAGCGGGCCCTACCGTTGGGGGATCTGGGGCCAACGTCCTGACTTTC. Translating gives CASRGRAGPTVGGSGANVLTF.

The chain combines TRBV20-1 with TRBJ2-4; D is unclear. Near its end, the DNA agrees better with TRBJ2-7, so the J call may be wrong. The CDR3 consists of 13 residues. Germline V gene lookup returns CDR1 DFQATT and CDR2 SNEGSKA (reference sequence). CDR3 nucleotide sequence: TGCAGTGCTGCGCAGACACCTGACTACGAGCAGTACTTC. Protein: CSAAQTPDYEQYF.

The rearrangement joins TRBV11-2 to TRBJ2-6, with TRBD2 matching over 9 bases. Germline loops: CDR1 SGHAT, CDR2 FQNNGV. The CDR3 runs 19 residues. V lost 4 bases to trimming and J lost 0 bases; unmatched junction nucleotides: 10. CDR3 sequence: CASSSAGGARYSGANVLTF. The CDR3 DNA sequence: TGTGCCAGCAGCTCGGCGGGGGGGGCTCGATACTCTGGGGCCAACGTCCTGACTTTC.

Here the CDR3 reads CSVGMAGLGVRETQYF. CDR3 DNA sequence: TGCAGCGTTGGGATGGCGGGGCTCGGAGTCCGGGAGACCCAGTACTTC. The chain combines TRBV29-1 with TRBJ2-5; tentative D call: TRBD2 (6 bases). Per the germline V gene, CDR1 is SQVTM and CDR2 is ANQGSEA. The CDR3 consists of 16 residues. V shed 4 bases and J shed 5 bases, with 23 bases lying between them.

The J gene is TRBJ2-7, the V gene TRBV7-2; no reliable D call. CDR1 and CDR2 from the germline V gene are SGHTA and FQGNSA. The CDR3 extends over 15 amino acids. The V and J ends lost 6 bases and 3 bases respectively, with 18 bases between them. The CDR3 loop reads CASSPTETLDYEQYF. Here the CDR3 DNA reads TGTGCCAGCAGTCCAACAGAGACGTTGGACTACGAGCAGTACTTC.

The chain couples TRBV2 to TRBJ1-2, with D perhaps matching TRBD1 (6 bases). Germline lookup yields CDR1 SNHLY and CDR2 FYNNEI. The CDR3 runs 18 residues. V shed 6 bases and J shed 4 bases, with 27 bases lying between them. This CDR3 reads CASSKLRGTSILSYGYTF. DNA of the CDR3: TGTGCCAGCAGCAAACTAAGGGGGACAAGTATTCTCTCCTATGGCTACACCTTC.